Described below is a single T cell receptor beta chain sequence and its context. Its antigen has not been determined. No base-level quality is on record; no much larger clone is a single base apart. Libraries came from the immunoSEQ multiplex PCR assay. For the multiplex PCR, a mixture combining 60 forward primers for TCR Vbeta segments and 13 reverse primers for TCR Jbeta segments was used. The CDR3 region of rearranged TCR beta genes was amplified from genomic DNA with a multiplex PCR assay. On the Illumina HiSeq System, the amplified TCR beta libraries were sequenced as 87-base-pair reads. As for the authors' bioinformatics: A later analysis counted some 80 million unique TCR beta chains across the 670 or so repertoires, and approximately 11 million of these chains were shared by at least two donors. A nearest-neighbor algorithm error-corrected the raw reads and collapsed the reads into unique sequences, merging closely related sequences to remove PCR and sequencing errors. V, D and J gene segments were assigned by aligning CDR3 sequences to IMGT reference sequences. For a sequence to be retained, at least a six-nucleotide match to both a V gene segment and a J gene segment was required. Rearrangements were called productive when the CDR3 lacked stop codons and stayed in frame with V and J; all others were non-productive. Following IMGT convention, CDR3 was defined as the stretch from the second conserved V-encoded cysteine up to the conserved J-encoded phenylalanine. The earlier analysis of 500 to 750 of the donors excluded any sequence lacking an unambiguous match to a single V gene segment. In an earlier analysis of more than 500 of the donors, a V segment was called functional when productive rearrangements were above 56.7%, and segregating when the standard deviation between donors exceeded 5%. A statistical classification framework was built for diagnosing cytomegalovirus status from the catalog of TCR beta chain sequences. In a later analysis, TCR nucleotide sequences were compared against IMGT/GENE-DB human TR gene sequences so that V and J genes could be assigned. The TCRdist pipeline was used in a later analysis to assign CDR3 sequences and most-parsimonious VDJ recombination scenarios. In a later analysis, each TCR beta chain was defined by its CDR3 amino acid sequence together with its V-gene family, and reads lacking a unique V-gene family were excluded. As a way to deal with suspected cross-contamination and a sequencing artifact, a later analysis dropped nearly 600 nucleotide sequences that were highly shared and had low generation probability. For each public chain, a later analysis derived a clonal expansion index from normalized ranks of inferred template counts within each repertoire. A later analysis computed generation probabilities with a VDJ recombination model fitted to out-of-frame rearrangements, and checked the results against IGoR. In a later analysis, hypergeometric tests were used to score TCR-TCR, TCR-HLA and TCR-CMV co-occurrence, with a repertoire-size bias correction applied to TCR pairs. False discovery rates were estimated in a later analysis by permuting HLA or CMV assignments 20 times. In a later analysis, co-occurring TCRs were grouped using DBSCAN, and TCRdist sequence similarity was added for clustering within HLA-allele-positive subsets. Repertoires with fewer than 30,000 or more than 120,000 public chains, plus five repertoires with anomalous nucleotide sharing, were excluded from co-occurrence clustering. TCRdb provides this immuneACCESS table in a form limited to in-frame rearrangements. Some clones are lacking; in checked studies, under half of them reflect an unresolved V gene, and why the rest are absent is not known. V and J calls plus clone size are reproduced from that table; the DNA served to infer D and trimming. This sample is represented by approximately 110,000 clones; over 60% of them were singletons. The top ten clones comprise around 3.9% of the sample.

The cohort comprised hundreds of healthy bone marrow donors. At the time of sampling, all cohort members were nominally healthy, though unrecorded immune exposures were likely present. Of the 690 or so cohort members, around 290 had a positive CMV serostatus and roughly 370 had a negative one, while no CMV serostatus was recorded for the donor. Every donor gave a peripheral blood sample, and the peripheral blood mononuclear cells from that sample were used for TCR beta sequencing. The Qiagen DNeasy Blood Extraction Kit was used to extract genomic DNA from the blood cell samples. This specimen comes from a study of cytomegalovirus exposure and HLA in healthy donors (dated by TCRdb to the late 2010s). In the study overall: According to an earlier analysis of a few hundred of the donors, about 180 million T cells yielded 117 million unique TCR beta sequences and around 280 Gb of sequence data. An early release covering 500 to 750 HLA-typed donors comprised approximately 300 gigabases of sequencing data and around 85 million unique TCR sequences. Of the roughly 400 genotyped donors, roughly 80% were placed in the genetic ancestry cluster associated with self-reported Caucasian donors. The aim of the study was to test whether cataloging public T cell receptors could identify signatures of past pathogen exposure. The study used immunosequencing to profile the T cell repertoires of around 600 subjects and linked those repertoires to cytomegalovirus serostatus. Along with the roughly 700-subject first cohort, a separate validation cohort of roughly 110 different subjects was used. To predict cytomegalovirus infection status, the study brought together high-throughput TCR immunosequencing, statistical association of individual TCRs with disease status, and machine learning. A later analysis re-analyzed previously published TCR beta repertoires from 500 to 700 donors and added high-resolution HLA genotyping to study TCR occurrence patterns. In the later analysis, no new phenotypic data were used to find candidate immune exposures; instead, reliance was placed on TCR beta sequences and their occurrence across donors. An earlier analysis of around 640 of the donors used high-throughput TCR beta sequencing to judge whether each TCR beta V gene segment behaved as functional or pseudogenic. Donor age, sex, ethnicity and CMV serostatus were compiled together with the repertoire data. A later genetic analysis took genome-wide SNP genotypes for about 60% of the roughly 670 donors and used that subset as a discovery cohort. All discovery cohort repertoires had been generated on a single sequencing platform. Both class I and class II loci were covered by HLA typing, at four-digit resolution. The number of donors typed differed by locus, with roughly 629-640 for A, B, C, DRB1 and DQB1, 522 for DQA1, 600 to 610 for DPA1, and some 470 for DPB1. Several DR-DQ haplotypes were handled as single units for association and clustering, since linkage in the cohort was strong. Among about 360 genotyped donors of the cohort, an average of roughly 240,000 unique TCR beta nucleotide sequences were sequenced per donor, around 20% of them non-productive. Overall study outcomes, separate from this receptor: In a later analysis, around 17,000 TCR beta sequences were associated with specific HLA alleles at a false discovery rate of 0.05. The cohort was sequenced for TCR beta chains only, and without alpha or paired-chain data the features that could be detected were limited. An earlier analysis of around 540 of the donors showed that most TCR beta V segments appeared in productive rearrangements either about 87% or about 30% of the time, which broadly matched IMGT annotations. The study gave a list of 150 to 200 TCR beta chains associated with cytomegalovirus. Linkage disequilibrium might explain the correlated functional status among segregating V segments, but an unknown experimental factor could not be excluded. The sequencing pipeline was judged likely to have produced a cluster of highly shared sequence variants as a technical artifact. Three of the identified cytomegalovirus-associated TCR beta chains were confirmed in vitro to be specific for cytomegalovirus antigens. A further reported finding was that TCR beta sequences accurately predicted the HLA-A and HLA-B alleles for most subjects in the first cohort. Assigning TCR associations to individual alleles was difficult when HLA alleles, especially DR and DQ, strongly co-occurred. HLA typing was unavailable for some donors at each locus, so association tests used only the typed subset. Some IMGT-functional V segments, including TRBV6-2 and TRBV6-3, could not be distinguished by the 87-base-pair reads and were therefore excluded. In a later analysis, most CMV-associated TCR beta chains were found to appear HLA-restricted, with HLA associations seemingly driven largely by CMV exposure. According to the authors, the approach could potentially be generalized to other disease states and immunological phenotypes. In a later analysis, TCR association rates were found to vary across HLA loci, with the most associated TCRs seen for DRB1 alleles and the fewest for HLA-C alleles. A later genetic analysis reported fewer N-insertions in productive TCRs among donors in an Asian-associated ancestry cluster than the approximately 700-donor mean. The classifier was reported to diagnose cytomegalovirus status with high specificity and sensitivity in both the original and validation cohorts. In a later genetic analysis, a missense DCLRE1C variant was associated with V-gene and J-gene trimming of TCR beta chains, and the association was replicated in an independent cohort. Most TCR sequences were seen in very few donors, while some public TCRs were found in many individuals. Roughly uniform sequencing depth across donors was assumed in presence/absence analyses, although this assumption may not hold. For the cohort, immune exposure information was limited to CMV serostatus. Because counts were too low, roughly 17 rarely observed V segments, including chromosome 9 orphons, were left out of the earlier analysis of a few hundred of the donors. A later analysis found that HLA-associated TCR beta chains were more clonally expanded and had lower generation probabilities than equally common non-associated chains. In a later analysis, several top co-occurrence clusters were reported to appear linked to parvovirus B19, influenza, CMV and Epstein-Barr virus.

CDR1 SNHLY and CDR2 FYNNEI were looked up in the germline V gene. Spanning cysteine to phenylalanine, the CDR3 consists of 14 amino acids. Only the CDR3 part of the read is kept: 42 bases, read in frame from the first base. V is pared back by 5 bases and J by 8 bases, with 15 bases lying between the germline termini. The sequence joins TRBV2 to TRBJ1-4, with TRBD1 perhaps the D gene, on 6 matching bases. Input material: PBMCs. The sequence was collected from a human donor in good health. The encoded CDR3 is CASSPEQGTEKLFF. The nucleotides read TGTGCCAGCAGTCCGGAACAGGGAACGGAAAAACTGTTTTTT.